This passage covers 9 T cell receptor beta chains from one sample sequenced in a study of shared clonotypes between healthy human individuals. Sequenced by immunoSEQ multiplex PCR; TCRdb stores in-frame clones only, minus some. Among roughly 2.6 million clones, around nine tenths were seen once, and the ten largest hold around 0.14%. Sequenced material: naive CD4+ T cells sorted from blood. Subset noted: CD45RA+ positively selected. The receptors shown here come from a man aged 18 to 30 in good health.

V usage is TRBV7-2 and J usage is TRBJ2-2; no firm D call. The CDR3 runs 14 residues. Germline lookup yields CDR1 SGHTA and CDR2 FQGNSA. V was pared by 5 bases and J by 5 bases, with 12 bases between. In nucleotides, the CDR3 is TGTGCCAGCAGCATCGTTCTGGTTACCGGGGAGCTGTTTTTT. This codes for CASSIVLVTGELFF.

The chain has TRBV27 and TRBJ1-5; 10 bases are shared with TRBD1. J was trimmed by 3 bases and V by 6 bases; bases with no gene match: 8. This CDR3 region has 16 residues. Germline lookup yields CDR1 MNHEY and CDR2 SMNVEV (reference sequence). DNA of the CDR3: TGTGCCAGCAGATCGGGACAGGGGTCGTACAATCAGCCCCAGCATTTT. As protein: CASRSGQGSYNQPQHF.

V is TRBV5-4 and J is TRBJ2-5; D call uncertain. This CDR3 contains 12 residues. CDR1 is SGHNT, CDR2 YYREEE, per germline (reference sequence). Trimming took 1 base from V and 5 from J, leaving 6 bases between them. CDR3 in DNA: TGTGCCAGCAGCTTGCCCGAGGAGACCCAGTACTTC. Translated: CASSLPEETQYF.

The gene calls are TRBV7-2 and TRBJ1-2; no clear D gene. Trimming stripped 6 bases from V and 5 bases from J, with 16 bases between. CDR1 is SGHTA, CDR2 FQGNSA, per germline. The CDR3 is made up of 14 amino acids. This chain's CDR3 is CASRGGPTGYGYTF. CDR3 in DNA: TGTGCCAGCAGGGGCGGGCCAACGGGGTATGGCTACACCTTC.

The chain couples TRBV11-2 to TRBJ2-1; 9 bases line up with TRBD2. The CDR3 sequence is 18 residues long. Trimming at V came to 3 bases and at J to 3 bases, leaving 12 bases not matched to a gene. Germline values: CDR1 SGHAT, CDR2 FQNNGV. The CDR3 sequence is CASSLFVSAGGIYNEQFF. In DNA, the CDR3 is TGTGCCAGCAGCTTGTTCGTCTCGGCGGGAGGGATCTACAATGAGCAGTTCTTC.

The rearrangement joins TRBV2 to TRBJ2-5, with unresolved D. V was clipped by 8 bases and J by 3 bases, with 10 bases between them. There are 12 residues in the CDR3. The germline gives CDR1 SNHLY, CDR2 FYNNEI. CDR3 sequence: CASRALKETQYF. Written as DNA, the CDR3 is TGTGCCAGCCGAGCCCTCAAAGAGACCCAGTACTTC.

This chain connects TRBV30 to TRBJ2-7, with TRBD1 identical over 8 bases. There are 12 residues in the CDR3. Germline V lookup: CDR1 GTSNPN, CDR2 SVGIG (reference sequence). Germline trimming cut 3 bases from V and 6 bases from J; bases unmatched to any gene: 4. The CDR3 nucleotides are TGTGCCTGGAGCGGACAGGGATTCGAGCAGTACTTC. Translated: CAWSGQGFEQYF.

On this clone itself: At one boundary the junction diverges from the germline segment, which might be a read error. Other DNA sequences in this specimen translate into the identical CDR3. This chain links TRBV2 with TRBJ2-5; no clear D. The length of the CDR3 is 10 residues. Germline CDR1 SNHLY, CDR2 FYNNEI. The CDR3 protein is CASSGSLQYF. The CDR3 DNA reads TGCGCCAGCAGTGGGTCCCTCCAGTACTTC.

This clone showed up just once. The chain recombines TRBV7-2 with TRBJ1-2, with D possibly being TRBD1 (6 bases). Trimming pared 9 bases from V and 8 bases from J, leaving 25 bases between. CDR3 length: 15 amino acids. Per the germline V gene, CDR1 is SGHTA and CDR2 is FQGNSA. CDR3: CARGRTVLTSGGYTF. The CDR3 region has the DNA TGTGCCAGGGGCCGGACAGTCCTCACCTCAGGGGGCTACACCTTC.